One and the same sample provided the 17 T cell receptor beta chains below, sequenced in a study of naive and memory T cell subsets. A UMI-containing oligonucleotide was joined by 3' ligation to the TCR cDNA template. Ligated cDNA underwent four rounds of PCR with nested alpha and beta constant region primers and SP2. TCRdb fed the 5' RACE reads into MiXCR, producing one record per CDR3 protein. Among 30,000 to 40,000 distinct CDR3 sequences listed, around 15% were seen once. The receptors were gathered from a female donor in good health.

The chain is built from TRBV20-1 and TRBJ2-2; 8 bases line up with TRBD1. In germline, CDR1 is DFQATT, CDR2 SNEGSKA (reference sequence). V was pared by 8 bases and J by 6 bases, with 8 bases of the junction left unmatched. The CDR3 length is 13 residues. The CDR3 reads CSRPGQAPGELFF. The DNA of the CDR3 is TGCAGTCGCCCGGGACAGGCCCCCGGGGAGCTGTTTTTT.

This clonotype showed up many times. V gene TRBV29-1 combines with J gene TRBJ2-7, with no clear D. The CDR3 runs 13 residues. V was trimmed by 3 bases and J by 0 bases, leaving 9 bases between them. CDR1 and CDR2 (germline): SQVTM, ANQGSEA. CDR3 amino acids: CSVEGELSYEQYF. The CDR3 nucleotides read TGCAGCGTTGAGGGCGAACTCTCCTACGAGCAGTACTTC.

V is TRBV5-1 and J is TRBJ1-1; TRBD1 might be the D (6 bases). The germline V gene has CDR1 SGHRS and CDR2 YFSETQ. Trimming removed 7 bases at V and 1 base at J, with 17 bases between. This CDR3 is built from 15 residues. The CDR3 coding sequence is TGCGCCAGCTCTGATACCGGGACACCGAACACTGAAGCTTTCTTT. It specifies CASSDTGTPNTEAFF.

The table lists this clonotype with many counts. The rearrangement links TRBV6-1 to TRBJ2-6, with D unclear. V gave up 3 bases and J gave up 0 bases, with 6 bases separating them. The CDR3 has 15 residues. Per the germline V gene, CDR1 is MNHNS and CDR2 is SASEGT. The CDR3: CASSEEHSGANVLTF. CDR3 sequence (DNA): TGTGCCAGCAGTGAGGAGCACTCTGGGGCCAACGTCCTGACTTTC.

This chain connects TRBV12-3 or TRBV12-4 to TRBJ1-2; tentative D call: TRBD1 (5 bases). V gave up 5 bases and J gave up 2 bases, with 24 bases separating them. The length of the CDR3 is 18 residues. The CDR3 region is CASSPLTGWGTRNYGYTF. The CDR3 region has the DNA TGTGCCAGCAGTCCCCTGACGGGATGGGGGACCCGAAACTATGGCTACACCTTC.

The V and J genes are TRBV29-1 and TRBJ2-4; 9 bases fit TRBD1. The CDR3 has 16 amino acids. Germline trimming cut 4 bases from V and 0 bases from J; bases unmatched to any gene: 7. Germline V CDR1 and CDR2: SQVTM, ANQGSEA. CDR3 loop: CSVGLTGGVAKNIQYF. CDR3 in DNA: TGCAGCGTTGGTCTGACAGGGGGAGTAGCCAAAAACATTCAGTACTTC.

The chain is built from TRBV12-3 or TRBV12-4 and TRBJ1-1; TRBD1 aligns across 7 bases. The junction had 9 bases not matched to a gene; V was cut back by 5 bases and J by 0 bases. The CDR3 is made up of 16 amino acids. The CDR3 DNA reads as TGTGCCAGCAGTCCTCAACAGGGGCCGATGAACACTGAAGCTTTCTTT. Its translation: CASSPQQGPMNTEAFF.

This clonotype occurred many times. The chain combines TRBV27 with TRBJ1-2; possible D gene TRBD1, 5 bases. The CDR3 contains 14 residues. The germline CDR1 and CDR2 sequences are MNHEY and SMNVEV (reference sequence). The V gene lost 7 bases and the J gene lost 11 bases, with 23 bases spanning the gap. CDR3 DNA sequence: TGTGCCAGCAAATCCCAGGGTTCGGCGGACCGGTACACCTTC. Amino acids: CASKSQGSADRYTF.

At least ten counts were recorded for this clonotype. The chain joins TRBV20-1 to TRBJ2-7; 9 nucleotides align to TRBD1. CDR1 DFQATT and CDR2 SNEGSKA come from the germline V gene (reference sequence). V trimming: 6 bases; J trimming: 2 bases; junction bases outside the gene matches: 8. This CDR3 region has 14 residues. CDR3 DNA: TGCAGTGCGCAACCGGGACAGGGAGCCTACGAGCAGTACTTC. Encoded protein: CSAQPGQGAYEQYF.

V gene TRBV7-8 combines with J gene TRBJ2-5; TRBD2 matches at 8 bases. This CDR3 is 16 amino acids long. Per the germline V gene, CDR1 is SGHVS and CDR2 is FQNEAQ. With 0 bases clipped from V and 2 bases from J, the junction kept 5 bases outside the gene matches. CDR3 residues: CASSLAVAGGQETQYF. For the CDR3, the DNA is TGTGCCAGCAGCTTAGCGGTTGCGGGGGGTCAAGAGACCCAGTACTTC.

Ten or more counts support this clonotype. The J gene is TRBJ2-2, the V gene TRBV29-1; TRBD2 matches 15 bases. Germline CDR1 and CDR2: SQVTM and ANQGSEA. The ends lost 4 bases at V and 1 base at J; junction bases unmatched: 10. The CDR3 sequence is 19 residues long. CDR3 DNA: TGCAGCGTTGCTAATCCGGGACTAGCGGGGGGCCTGAACACCGGGGAGCTGTTTTTT. This sequence encodes CSVANPGLAGGLNTGELFF.

Concerning this clonotype itself: A much larger clone is a single base away; this may be a read error. V is TRBV6-5 and J is TRBJ2-7; 7 bases fit TRBD1. Germline values: CDR1 MNHEY, CDR2 SVGAGI. The CDR3 has 14 amino acids. The CDR3 coding sequence is TGTACCAGCGGCAGAGGGGGCCCTTCTTACGAGCAGTACTTC. This translates into CTSGRGGPSYEQYF.

The chain combines TRBV5-1 with TRBJ2-3; 8 bases match TRBD2. Germline assignment: CDR1 SGHRS and CDR2 YFSETQ. The V and J ends lost 2 bases and 5 bases, in that order; junction bases with no gene match: 10. The CDR3 extends over 16 amino acids. This CDR3 is CASSLRTGGPGDTQYF. In DNA form, the CDR3 reads TGCGCCAGCAGCTTAAGGACGGGGGGGCCGGGAGATACGCAGTATTTT.

Many counts were recorded for this clonotype. The V gene is TRBV2, the J gene TRBJ2-5; no clear D gene. Trimming took 9 bases from V and 0 from J, leaving 11 bases between them. The germline CDR1 and CDR2 sequences are SNHLY and FYNNEI. The length of the CDR3 is 13 residues. CDR3 sequence: CASLPQYQETQYF. As DNA, the CDR3 is TGTGCCAGTCTCCCCCAGTACCAAGAGACCCAGTACTTC.

The V gene is TRBV7-8, the J gene TRBJ2-7; 11 bases are a match to TRBD2. This CDR3 contains 15 residues. V lost 1 base and J lost 5; bases outside the gene matches: 4. Germline loops: CDR1 SGHVS, CDR2 FQNEAQ. CDR3 sequence: CASSLVFSGRDEQYF. The CDR3 DNA follows: TGTGCCAGCAGCTTAGTGTTTAGCGGGAGGGACGAGCAGTACTTC.

J is TRBJ1-2 and V is TRBV5-6; D is perhaps TRBD1 (6 bases). The CDR3 is 13 residues long. From germline, CDR1 is SGHDT and CDR2 YYEEEE. Trimming pared 4 bases from V and 8 bases from J, leaving 15 bases between. CDR3 coding DNA: TGTGCCAGCAGCCCCGACAGGCGGTACGGCTACACCTTC. Residues: CASSPDRRYGYTF.

The V and J genes are TRBV29-1 and TRBJ1-4; TRBD1 might be the D (5 bases). The CDR3 spans 14 residues. V lost 2 bases and J lost 8, with 15 bases in between. Per germline, CDR1 SQVTM and CDR2 ANQGSEA. The CDR3 region is CSVEWLRAGEKLFF. For the CDR3, the DNA is TGCAGCGTTGAATGGCTCAGGGCCGGCGAAAAACTGTTTTTT.